This T cell receptor beta chain was obtained from a study of Ad26.COV2.S vaccination and SARS-CoV-2 variants. Whole-study context: Ad26.COV2.S given intramuscularly, once or twice 56 days apart.

The study's findings and limits: Marked by substantial breadth, spike-specific CD8+ and CD4+ T cell responses were reportedly seen after vaccination.

Regarding this clone: Its antigen remains unidentified.

The treatment here: about 20 received Ad26.COV2.S at low or high dose, single or two shots; 5 received placebo; per-sample allocation not given. Samples analyzed were those drawn on day 63 after the first vaccine or placebo injection. The CDR3 is 13 amino acids. CDR1 and CDR2 from the germline V gene are SQVTM and ANQGSEA. The V end lost 4 bases, the J end lost 3 bases, and 12 bases lay between the germline ends. The repertoire was sequenced with immunoSEQ multiplex PCR; TCRdb's copy has only in-frame clones and lacks some. The sample holds under 550,000 clones, 88% seen once. The clonotype comes from a person aged 18-60 years who received the Ad26.COV2.S COVID-19 vaccine or a placebo. Sequences were derived from peripheral blood, sampled in a trial of Ad26.COV2.S vaccine versus placebo. J is TRBJ1-2 and V is TRBV29-1; D is unclear. This chain's CDR3 is CSVVVLKDYGYTF. The CDR3 DNA is TGCAGCGTTGTTGTCCTAAAGGACTATGGCTACACCTTC.